This TCR beta chain was retrieved from a study of T cell repertoires in cytomegalovirus infection (dated by TCRdb to between 2019 and 2020). With respect to the entire study: The peptide stimulations were aimed at well-studied HLA-B-restricted epitopes as well as recently identified HLA-C-restricted CMV epitopes, whose presentation resists viral immunomodulation. Donor HLA type was relevant to the analysis, as public TCR beta signatures indicated carriage of CMV infection together with the matching HLA type.

The sample holds a few counts of this clonotype. Its antigen is unknown. The record has no base qualities; no much larger clone is one base away. On the study overall, not on this receptor specifically: Cumulative frequency of public TCR beta family members discriminated carriers of CMV infection plus the relevant HLA type in this cohort and an independent 352-donor cohort. The ex vivo response was dominated by HLA-C-restricted CMV-specific TCR beta clonotypes, which also provided the single most frequent clonotype in two of eight donors.

The label giving this sample's treatment or condition can be read as: in vitro stimulation with specific CMV peptide epitopes to enrich CMV-specific T cells. Sequenced using an Illumina HiSeq 1500. TCRdb passed the public sequencing reads through fastp at Q25 and MiXCR, retaining productive beta sequences. For every CDR3 protein sequence, its rows merge into one entry that carries the most common genes and DNA. The sample includes hundreds of thousands of distinct CDR3 sequences, with around 29% observed a single time. The ten biggest clones cover over 12% of the sample. V loses 5 bases, J loses 0 bases, and the germline ends lie 14 bases apart. Inclusive of the bounding cysteine and phenylalanine, the CDR3 is 16 residues long. Just CDR3 DNA is preserved here, 48 bases in frame from base 1. The germline V gene supplies CDR1 SGHNT and CDR2 YENEEA.

This chain is built from TRBV11-3 and TRBJ2-1, with the D gene uncertain. This sequence originates from a human donor in good health (CMV status not recorded). Some clones in this sample may be carry-over from other donors' samples. Sequenced here: cultured CD8+ T cells from PBMCs, sampled from culture after CMV antigen stimulation. The nucleotide sequence reads TGTGCCAGCAGCCCCCGTAGGGTTAGCTCCTACAATGAGCAGTTCTTC. Its product reads: CASSPRRVSSYNEQFF.